Reported below is one T cell receptor (beta chain). Its target is not known. Described treatment: roughly 11-day PBMC culture with coronavirus spike peptide pools or control peptides (ViraFEST assay). Oncomine TCR Beta short-read sequencing was applied to DNA from cultured CD4+ T cells. Genomic DNA extraction was carried out from cultured CD4+ T cells. Each CDR3 protein is one row after TCRdb ran MiXCR on the PCR reads. The table shows 10,000 to 13,000 distinct CDR3 sequences, with 64% occurring only once. The germline gives CDR1 DFQATT, CDR2 SNEGSKA (reference sequence). CDR3 length: 16 residues. Trimming removed 0 bases at V and 3 bases at J, with 14 bases between. This entry is derived from a study of vaccination and CD4 T cells after COVID-19.

The TCR originated in a human donor who had recovered from COVID-19. The gene calls are TRBV20-1 and TRBJ2-2, with a possible D match to TRBD1 (5 bases). The sample taken for sequencing was CD4+ T cells from blood, cultured in vitro. The CDR3 sequence is CSARDRATEYTGELFF. As DNA, the CDR3 is TGCAGTGCTAGAGACAGGGCTACCGAATACACCGGGGAGCTGTTTTTT.